The T cell receptor beta chain described here comes from a study of Ad26.COV2.S vaccination and SARS-CoV-2 variants. Regarding the study as a whole: Substantial breadth in spike-specific CD8+ and CD4+ T cell responses was reportedly seen after vaccination. Estimates derived from TCR breadth and depth analyses may have underestimated total T cell responses. Placebo recipients showed lower spike-specific TCR breadth than vaccinees.

Sequencing was performed with immunoSEQ multiplex PCR; in TCRdb, only in-frame clones are kept and a portion is missing. Of over 110,000 clones in the sample, just over 85% were seen once. For this clone: The target antigen is unknown.

Source: peripheral blood, taken after recovery from COVID-19. The source is a human donor who had recovered from COVID-19.

The DNA of the CDR3 is TGTGCCAGCAGCCTCAGAGGGGAAGCCTACGAGCAGTACTTC. Protein: CASSLRGEAYEQYF. The chain uses TRBV7-6 and TRBJ2-7, with D perhaps matching TRBD1 or TRBD2 (5 bases each). The CDR3 extends over 14 amino acids. Germline CDR1 and CDR2: SGHVS and FNYEAQ. V was shortened by 5 bases and J by 2 bases, with 13 bases between the two germline ends.